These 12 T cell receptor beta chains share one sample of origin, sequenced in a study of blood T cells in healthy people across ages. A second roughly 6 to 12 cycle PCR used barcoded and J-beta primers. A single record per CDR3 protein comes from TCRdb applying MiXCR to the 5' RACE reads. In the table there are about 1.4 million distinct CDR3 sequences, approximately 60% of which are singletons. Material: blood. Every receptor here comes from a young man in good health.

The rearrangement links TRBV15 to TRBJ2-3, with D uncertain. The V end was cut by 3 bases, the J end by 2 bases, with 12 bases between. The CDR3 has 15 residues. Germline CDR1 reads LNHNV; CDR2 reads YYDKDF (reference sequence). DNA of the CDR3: TGTGCCACCAGCAGCTCGCGGAGCAACACAGATACGCAGTATTTT. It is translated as CATSSSRSNTDTQYF.

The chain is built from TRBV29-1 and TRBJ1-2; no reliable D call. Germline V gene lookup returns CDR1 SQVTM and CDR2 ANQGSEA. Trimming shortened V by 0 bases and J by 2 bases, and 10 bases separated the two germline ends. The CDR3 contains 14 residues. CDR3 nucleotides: TGCAGCGTTGAAGATCATACGGGCAACTATGGCTACACCTTC. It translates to CSVEDHTGNYGYTF.

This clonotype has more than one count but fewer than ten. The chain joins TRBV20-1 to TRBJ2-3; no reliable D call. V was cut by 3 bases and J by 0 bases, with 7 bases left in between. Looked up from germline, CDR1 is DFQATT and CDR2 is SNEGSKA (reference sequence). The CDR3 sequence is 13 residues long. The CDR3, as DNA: TGCAGTGCTAGTGCAGATAGCACAGATACGCAGTATTTT. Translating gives CSASADSTDTQYF.

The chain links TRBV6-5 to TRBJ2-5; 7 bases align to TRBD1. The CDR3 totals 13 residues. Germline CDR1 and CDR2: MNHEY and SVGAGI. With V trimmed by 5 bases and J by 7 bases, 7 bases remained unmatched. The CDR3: CASSADRAGTQYF. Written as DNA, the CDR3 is TGTGCCAGCAGTGCAGACAGGGCTGGGACCCAGTACTTC.

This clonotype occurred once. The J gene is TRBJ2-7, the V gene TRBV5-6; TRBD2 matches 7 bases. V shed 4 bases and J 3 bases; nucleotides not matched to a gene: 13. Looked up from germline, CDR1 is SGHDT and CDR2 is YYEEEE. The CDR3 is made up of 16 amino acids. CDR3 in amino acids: CASSLPTSGDFYEQYF. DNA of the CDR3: TGTGCCAGCAGCCTGCCAACAAGCGGGGACTTCTACGAGCAGTACTTC.

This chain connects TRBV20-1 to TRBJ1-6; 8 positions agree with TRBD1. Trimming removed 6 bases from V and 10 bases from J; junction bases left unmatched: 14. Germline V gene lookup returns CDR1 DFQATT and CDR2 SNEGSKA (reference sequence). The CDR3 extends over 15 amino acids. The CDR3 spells CSALPPGQAHSPLHF. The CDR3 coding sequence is TGCAGTGCCCTCCCCCCGGGACAGGCCCACTCACCCCTCCACTTT.

Written as DNA, the CDR3 is TGTGCCAGCAGGTCCCCAGGGGGCCCGCACAATGAGCAGTTCTTC. Its protein product is CASRSPGGPHNEQFF. This chain uses TRBV12-3 or TRBV12-4 with TRBJ2-1, with TRBD1 matching 8 bases. V trimming: 6 bases; J trimming: 5 bases; junction bases outside the gene matches: 9. The CDR3 is made up of 15 amino acids.

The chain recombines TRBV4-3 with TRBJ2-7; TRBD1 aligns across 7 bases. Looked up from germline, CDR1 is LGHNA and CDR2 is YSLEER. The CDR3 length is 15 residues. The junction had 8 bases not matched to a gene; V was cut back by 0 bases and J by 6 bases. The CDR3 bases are TGCGCCAGCAGCCAAGATCGACAGGGTAAGGGCGAGCAGTACTTC. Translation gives CASSQDRQGKGEQYF.

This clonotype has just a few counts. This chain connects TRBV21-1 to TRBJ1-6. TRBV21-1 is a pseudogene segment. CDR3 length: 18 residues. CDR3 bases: TGTGCCAGCAGCAAAGAGGATAAGGGGATCTCCTATAATTCACCCCTCCACTTT. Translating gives CASSKEDKGISYNSPLHF.

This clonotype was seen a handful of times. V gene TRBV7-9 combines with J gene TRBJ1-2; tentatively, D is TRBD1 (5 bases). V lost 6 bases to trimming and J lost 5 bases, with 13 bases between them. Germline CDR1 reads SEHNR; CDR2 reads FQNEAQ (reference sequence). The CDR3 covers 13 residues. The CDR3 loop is CASRPVKGYGYTF. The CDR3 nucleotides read TGTGCCAGCAGACCCGTCAAGGGGTATGGCTACACCTTC.

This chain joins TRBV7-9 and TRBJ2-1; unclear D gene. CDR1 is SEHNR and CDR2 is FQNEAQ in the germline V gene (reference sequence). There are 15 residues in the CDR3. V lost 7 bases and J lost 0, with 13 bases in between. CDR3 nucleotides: TGTGCCAGCACCTCAGTGGAGAGCTCCTACAATGAGCAGTTCTTC. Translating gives CASTSVESSYNEQFF.

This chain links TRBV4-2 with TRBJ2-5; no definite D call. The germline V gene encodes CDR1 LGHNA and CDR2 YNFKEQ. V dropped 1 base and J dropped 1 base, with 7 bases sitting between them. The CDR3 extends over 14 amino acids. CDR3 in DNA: TGTGCCAGCAGCCAAGTGGACGCCCAAGAGACCCAGTACTTC. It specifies CASSQVDAQETQYF.